The 17 T cell receptor beta chains presented below share a single source sample, sequenced in a study of cytomegalovirus exposure and HLA in healthy donors. In the PCR, 60 Vbeta and 13 Jbeta primers were used. Repertoires were generated with immunoSEQ multiplex PCR, while TCRdb's copy carries only in-frame clones and drops some. Among 90,000 to 120,000 clones listed, approximately 66% were seen once. Sample: PBMCs. These receptors were collected from a man in his forties in good health and CMV-seropositive.

This clone was counted only a few times. The chain uses TRBV19 and TRBJ1-5; possibly TRBD1 for D (5 bases). CDR3 size: 15 residues. CDR1 and CDR2 (germline): LNHDA, SQIVND (reference sequence). The V gene lost 7 bases and the J gene lost 2 bases, with 15 bases spanning the gap. CDR3: CASIQGTRGNQPQHF. CDR3 sequence (DNA): TGTGCCAGTATTCAGGGAACCCGAGGCAATCAGCCCCAGCATTTT.

The chain recombines TRBV6-1 with TRBJ2-7, with D possibly TRBD1 on 6 matching bases. The CDR3 contains 16 residues. Between the trimmed V and J ends, which lost 0 bases and 4 bases, there was a span of 16 bases. Germline values: CDR1 MNHNS, CDR2 SASEGT. The CDR3 spells CASSEAPGESGYEQYF. The CDR3 bases are TGTGCCAGCAGTGAAGCGCCAGGGGAGAGTGGTTACGAGCAGTACTTC.

The chain employs TRBV19 and TRBJ2-7, with D tentatively TRBD1 (6 bases). The CDR3 spans 15 residues. The germline V gene has CDR1 LNHDA and CDR2 SQIVND (reference sequence). V was shortened by 5 bases and J by 0 bases, with 14 bases between the two germline ends. CDR3: CASSEGRTVSYEQYF. For the CDR3, the DNA is TGTGCCAGTAGTGAAGGAAGGACAGTCTCCTACGAGCAGTACTTC.

The chain employs TRBV5-6 and TRBJ1-4, with TRBD1 identical over 9 bases. Trimming at V came to 4 bases and at J to 8 bases, leaving 6 bases not matched to a gene. This CDR3 spans 14 amino acids. Germline loops: CDR1 SGHDT, CDR2 YYEEEE. The CDR3 is CASSVQGAEEKLFF. Here the CDR3 DNA reads TGTGCCAGCAGCGTACAGGGGGCCGAAGAAAAACTGTTTTTT.

The gene calls are TRBV11-1 and TRBJ2-7; the D is unclear. Trimming took off 0 bases at V and 3 bases at J, with 6 bases between the two ends. The germline gives CDR1 SGHAT, CDR2 FQDESV (reference sequence). This CDR3 spans 13 amino acids. Written as DNA, the CDR3 is TGTGCCAGCAGCTTAGCTAGCAGCTACGAGCAGTACGTC. Its translation is CASSLASSYEQYV.

V and J are TRBV7-9 and TRBJ2-3; TRBD2 matches at 10 bases. The CDR3 sequence is 14 residues long. Germline V gives CDR1 SEHNR, CDR2 FQNEAQ (reference sequence). V lost 3 bases, J lost 4 bases, and 1 base stayed unmatched. The CDR3 is CASSFLAGADTQYF. Written as DNA, the CDR3 is TGTGCCAGCAGCTTCCTAGCGGGAGCAGATACGCAGTATTTT.

The V and J genes are TRBV6-1 and TRBJ2-3; tentative D call: TRBD1 (5 bases). Trimming stripped 1 base from V and 2 bases from J, with 10 bases between. The CDR3 has 15 amino acids. Germline CDR1 is MNHNS and CDR2 is SASEGT. The CDR3 sequence: CASSEGLGATDTQYF. CDR3 bases: TGTGCCAGCAGTGAAGGGTTAGGGGCCACAGATACGCAGTATTTT.

The rearrangement uses TRBV28 and TRBJ1-2, with 7 bases fitting TRBD1. J was trimmed by 0 bases and V by 5 bases; bases with no gene match: 6. This CDR3 region has 15 residues. CDR1 is MDHEN and CDR2 is SYDVKM in the germline V gene. CDR3 sequence (DNA): TGTGCCAGCAGTCCCGGACAGGTTACTAACTATGGCTACACCTTC. This gives the protein CASSPGQVTNYGYTF.

CDR3 region: CASSIGTGGWTEAFF. The CDR3 region has the DNA TGTGCCAGTAGTATTGGGACAGGGGGTTGGACTGAAGCTTTCTTT. The V and J genes are TRBV19 and TRBJ1-1, with 11 bases lining up with TRBD1. Germline CDR1 is LNHDA and CDR2 is SQIVND (reference sequence). The CDR3 length is 15 residues. The ends lost 3 bases at V and 5 bases at J; junction bases unmatched: 5.

V gene TRBV9 combines with J gene TRBJ1-2; TRBD1 matches 9 bases. The germline V gene has CDR1 SGDLS and CDR2 YYNGEE. The junction had 4 bases not matched to a gene; V was cut back by 4 bases and J by 6 bases. The CDR3 loop spans 13 amino acids. The CDR3 loop reads CASSLGTGHGYTF. The CDR3 nucleotides read TGTGCCAGCAGCCTCGGGACAGGGCATGGCTACACCTTC.

The chain has TRBV6-5 and TRBJ2-2, with 9 bases identical to TRBD2. The CDR3 totals 15 residues. CDR1 MNHEY and CDR2 SVGAGI come from the germline V gene. The V gene end was trimmed by 7 bases and the J gene end by 4 bases; junction bases not matched to a gene: 7. CDR3: CASKRGVDSTGELFF. CDR3 coding DNA: TGTGCCAGCAAGCGGGGGGTAGACAGCACCGGGGAGCTGTTTTTT.

The chain carries TRBV5-1 and TRBJ2-2; 11 nucleotides align to TRBD2. The junction had 11 bases not matched to a gene; V was cut back by 0 bases and J by 4 bases. Germline CDR1 reads SGHRS; CDR2 reads YFSETQ. The CDR3 totals 19 residues. The CDR3 reads CASSLAGRTSGFGTGELFF. The CDR3, as DNA: TGCGCCAGCAGCTTGGCCGGAAGGACTAGCGGGTTCGGCACCGGGGAGCTGTTTTTT.

This clone has only a few counts. The chain recombines TRBV9 with TRBJ2-3, with 8 bases matching TRBD2. The germline gives CDR1 SGDLS, CDR2 YYNGEE. Trimming took 2 bases from V and 6 from J; bases not matched to a gene: 11. CDR3 length equals 16 residues. The CDR3 DNA sequence: TGTGCCAGCAGCGTGAGTAGCGGGACTAATTATGATACGCAGTATTTT. Its translation: CASSVSSGTNYDTQYF.

V usage is TRBV6-4 and J usage is TRBJ2-1; D ambiguous. CDR1 is MRHNA and CDR2 is SNTAGT in the germline V gene. Trimming shortened V by 5 bases and J by 7 bases, and 6 bases separated the two germline ends. The CDR3 length is 11 residues. CDR3 DNA sequence: TGTGCCAGCAGTTTCAGGAATGAGCAGTTCTTC. Translation gives CASSFRNEQFF.

V is TRBV10-2 and J is TRBJ2-7; TRBD1 is a possible D gene (6 bases). Germline CDR1 and CDR2: WSHSY and SAAADI. Trimming cost V 5 bases and J 0 bases, with 14 bases left between them. This CDR3 has 15 residues. As DNA, the CDR3 is TGCGCCAGCAGTTCCGGGACATCGAGCTCCTACGAGCAGTACGTC. This encodes CASSSGTSSSYEQYV.

The chain couples TRBV7-9 to TRBJ2-7; TRBD1 aligns across 8 bases. The CDR3 has 14 residues. CDR1 is SEHNR and CDR2 is FQNEAQ in the germline V gene (reference sequence). Trimming took 1 base from V and 3 from J; bases not matched to a gene: 2. The CDR3 loop is CASSLVGQGYEQYV. The CDR3 coding sequence is TGTGCCAGCAGCTTAGTTGGACAGGGCTACGAGCAGTACGTC.

This clone has just a few counts. The rearrangement links TRBV7-9 to TRBJ2-6; 8 nucleotides match TRBD1. The CDR3 is 16 amino acids. Germline V gene data show CDR1 as SEHNR and CDR2 as FQNEAQ (reference sequence). The J segment lost 0 bases and the V segment lost 5 bases, leaving 3 bases of the junction unmatched. CDR3 residues: CASSPGQGSGANVLTF. CDR3 DNA: TGTGCCAGCAGCCCCGGACAGGGCTCTGGGGCCAACGTCCTGACTTTC.